The clone carrying this T cell receptor (beta chain) was recorded a few times. Its antigen remains unidentified. The data belong to a study of T cell repertoires in cytomegalovirus infection. TCRdb called the reads again in MiXCR, with one record for every CDR3 protein. This sample has approximately 630,000 distinct CDR3 sequences, with 20% to 25% found just once. Notes on the study in general: The ex vivo response was dominated by HLA-C-restricted CMV-specific TCR beta clonotypes. Summed frequency of shared TCR beta families picked out CMV carriers who also had the relevant HLA.

The source of this sequence is a human donor in good health (CMV status not recorded). Some clones in this sample may be carry-over from other donors' samples. The sample comprised CD8+ T cells from PBMCs.

The CDR3 DNA reads TGCGCCAGCAGCTTGGAGGGGACCATTAACAATGAGCAGTTCTTC. This sequence encodes CASSLEGTINNEQFF. The V call is TRBV5-1, the J call TRBJ2-1; D is possibly TRBD1 or TRBD2 (5 bases each). Trimming took 0 bases from V and 5 from J, leaving 12 bases between them. The CDR3 is 15 residues long. Germline V gene lookup returns CDR1 SGHRS and CDR2 YFSETQ.